What follows describes a single T cell receptor (beta chain). Unique molecular identifiers were used in preparing the TCRbeta library. TCRdb processed the PCR reads anew with MiXCR; each CDR3 protein has one entry. The sample includes 300,000 to 400,000 distinct CDR3 sequences, 23% of them seen just once. The sample originates from a study of T-cell reconstitution after alpha-beta-depleted transplantation in children. This CDR3 has 15 residues. From germline, CDR1 is SGHTA and CDR2 FQGTGA. Trimming left V 1 base short and J 0 bases short, with 9 bases between. The sample was PBMCs, mostly from graft donor cells, taken 180 days after TCRalphabeta/CD19-depleted stem cell transplant. This receptor was identified in a male patient younger than 18 who had a stem cell transplant for acute lymphoblastic leukemia, so the T cells may come from the graft donor. This sequence joins TRBV7-3 and TRBJ1-2; weak D call: TRBD1 (5 bases). CDR3 region: CASSLKGHSNYGYTF. CDR3 in DNA: TGTGCCAGCAGCTTAAAGGGGCACTCTAACTATGGCTACACCTTC.